Given below is one TCR beta chain in context. Here immunoSEQ multiplex PCR was the method, and the copy in TCRdb shows in-frame clones only, minus some. Of around 53,000 clones in the sample, more than 75% were seen once. These data originate in a study of OX40 agonist ivuxolimab in advanced cancers. Trimming stripped 2 bases from V and 3 bases from J, with 12 bases between. The CDR3 length is 15 residues. The germline V gene has CDR1 SGHRS and CDR2 YFSETQ. The chain uses TRBV5-1 and TRBJ1-5; tentative D call: TRBD1 (6 bases). Sample: CD4+ or CD8+ T cells sorted from blood, taken in a trial of the OX40 agonist ivuxolimab. This sequence originates from an adult with an advanced solid tumor such as melanoma, head and neck, liver or kidney cancer. The CDR3 is CASSFTGQLNQPQHF. In DNA, the CDR3 is TGCGCCAGCAGCTTTACGGGACAACTCAATCAGCCCCAGCATTTT.